The 21 T cell receptor beta chains given below trace back to one sample, sequenced in a study of T-cell memory formation after mild COVID-19. Each CDR3 protein is one row after TCRdb ran MiXCR on the 5' RACE reads. In the table there are 75,000 to 95,000 distinct CDR3 sequences, less than 15% of which are singletons. The sequenced material came from PBMCs or a T cell subset sorted from them (not recorded which). The receptor source for this set is an adult woman who had mild COVID-19 (a few samples of this study predate the infection). Cell type and time point are not known.

The CDR3 here is CASSQAGQQYNEQFF. In DNA, the CDR3 is TGTGCCAGCAGCCAAGCGGGACAGCAATACAATGAGCAGTTCTTC. The V and J genes are TRBV3-1 and TRBJ2-1; 7 bases map to TRBD1. Germline V gene data show CDR1 as LGHDT and CDR2 as YNNKEL (reference sequence). This CDR3 has 15 residues. V was clipped by 1 base and J by 4 bases; unmatched bases: 4.

This clonotype has more than one count but fewer than ten. The CDR3 reads CASSLSGFRNQPQHF. The CDR3 region has the DNA TGTGCCAGCAGCTTATCGGGGTTTCGTAATCAGCCCCAGCATTTT. The genes are TRBV7-8 and TRBJ1-5; D not certain. The CDR3 totals 15 residues. The germline V and J ends were trimmed by 2 bases and 4 bases, with 12 bases remaining between them. Germline CDR1 is SGHVS and CDR2 is FQNEAQ.

This chain joins TRBV6-5 and TRBJ2-6; 10 bases line up with TRBD1. Germline CDR1 is MNHEY and CDR2 is SVGAGI. The V gene end was trimmed by 1 base and the J gene end by 1 base; junction bases not matched to a gene: 4. CDR3 length: 18 residues. CDR3 coding DNA: TGTGCCAGCAGTTACTTCGGGACAGGGGAATCTGGGGCCAACGTCCTGACTTTC. Translating it yields CASSYFGTGESGANVLTF.

The chain has TRBV4-3 and TRBJ2-6; 9 bases are a match to TRBD1. This CDR3 is 18 amino acids long. V dropped 6 bases and J dropped 4; count of bases not matched to a gene: 13. In germline, CDR1 is LGHNA, CDR2 YSLEER. CDR3 amino acids: CASRTSPGQGSGANVLTF. DNA for the CDR3: TGCGCCAGCAGAACTTCCCCGGGACAGGGCTCCGGGGCCAACGTCCTGACTTTC.

This clonotype was picked up many times. The chain employs TRBV7-2 and TRBJ2-5, with D perhaps TRBD2 (6 bases). V shed 5 bases and J shed 2 bases, with 15 bases lying between them. The CDR3 loop spans 15 amino acids. Germline CDR1 is SGHTA and CDR2 is FQGNSA. Here the CDR3 DNA reads TGTGCCAGCAGCCCGCCGCCGGGACTTCAAGAGACCCAGTACTTC. This translates into CASSPPPGLQETQYF.

This clonotype was counted a few times. The genes are TRBV5-5 and TRBJ2-1; 7 bases align to TRBD1. The V and J ends lost 0 bases and 0 bases, in that order; junction bases with no gene match: 3. CDR1 is SGHKS, CDR2 YYEKEE, per germline (reference sequence). This CDR3 contains 16 residues. The CDR3: CASSLEGARSYNEQFF. CDR3 DNA sequence: TGTGCCAGCAGCTTGGAGGGGGCCCGCTCCTACAATGAGCAGTTCTTC.

This clonotype was found a few times. The rearrangement links TRBV7-6 to TRBJ2-3, with D unclear. Germline V lookup: CDR1 SGHVS, CDR2 FNYEAQ. The CDR3 is made up of 14 amino acids. V lost 1 base and J 2 bases, leaving 7 bases between the germline ends. The chain's CDR3 is CASSLEQLTDTQYF. The CDR3, as DNA: TGTGCCAGCAGCTTAGAACAGCTCACAGATACGCAGTATTTT. Full variable domain (remainder filled in from reference TRBV7-6 and TRBJ2-3): GAGVSQSPRYKVTKRGQDVALRCDPISGHVSLYWYRQALGQGPEFLTYFNYEAQQDKSGLPNDRFSAERPEGSISTLTIQRTEQRDSAMYRCASSLEQLTDTQYFGPGTRLTVL.

This clonotype was seen a few times. The chain is built from TRBV6-5 and TRBJ1-1, with D perhaps TRBD1 (5 bases). Germline-derived CDR1 and CDR2 are MNHEY and SVGAGI. V lost 4 bases, J lost 2 bases, and 11 bases lay in between. The CDR3 contains 14 residues. CDR3 sequence: CASSSYRLNTEAFF. CDR3 bases: TGTGCCAGCAGTTCTTACAGGTTAAACACTGAAGCTTTCTTT.

This clonotype came up a few times. The chain has TRBV5-6 and TRBJ2-7; the D is unclear. Germline CDR1 is SGHDT and CDR2 is YYEEEE. V lost 7 bases to trimming and J lost 4 bases, with 12 bases between them. The CDR3 length is 12 residues. As DNA, the CDR3 is TGTGCCAGCGGCACCCAGGCATACGAGCAGTACTTC. This gives the protein CASGTQAYEQYF.

This clonotype was picked up a small number of times. V usage is TRBV5-6 and J usage is TRBJ2-3; possibly TRBD1 for D (5 bases). Germline V gene lookup returns CDR1 SGHDT and CDR2 YYEEEE. Trimming stripped 4 bases from V and 2 bases from J, with 14 bases between. The CDR3 has 15 amino acids. CDR3 sequence: CASSATGYSTDTQYF. CDR3 nucleotide sequence: TGTGCCAGCAGCGCCACAGGATACTCCACAGATACGCAGTATTTT.

V and J are TRBV9 and TRBJ1-2; D remains ambiguous. Trimming shortened V by 3 bases and J by 3 bases, and 18 bases separated the two germline ends. Germline values: CDR1 SGDLS, CDR2 YYNGEE. The CDR3 contains 16 residues. CDR3 amino acids: CASSADGGRYDYGYTF. The CDR3 DNA follows: TGTGCCAGCAGCGCGGACGGCGGAAGGTATGACTATGGCTACACCTTC.

Points on this clonotype: This may be a read error, as it is one base from a much larger clone. The J gene is TRBJ2-5, the V gene TRBV29-1, with 7 bases aligning to TRBD2. Germline CDR1 reads SQVTM; CDR2 reads ANQGSEA. V shed 2 bases and J 4 bases; nucleotides not matched to a gene: 10. This CDR3 has 15 residues. CDR3 sequence: CSVESGISLRETQYF. Here the CDR3 DNA reads TGCAGCGTTGAAAGCGGGATTAGCCTTCGAGAGACCCAGTACTTC.

This clonotype came up a few times. This chain uses TRBV21-1 with TRBJ2-1; TRBD1 was called by the table and not checked on the DNA. TRBV21-1 is a recognized pseudogene. There are 15 residues in the CDR3. CDR3 sequence (DNA): TGTGCCAGCACCTTCGGGGGAGAAACCTACAATGAGCAGTTCTTC. Protein sequence: CASTFGGETYNEQFF.

This clonotype was counted only a few times. V and J are TRBV24-1 and TRBJ2-4; D uncertain. The V gene lost 3 bases and the J gene lost 8 bases, with 13 bases spanning the gap. Germline CDR1 and CDR2: KGHDR and SFDVKD. The CDR3 consists of 14 residues. CDR3 residues: CATSDDEWTDIQYF. In DNA, the CDR3 is TGTGCCACCAGTGATGACGAGTGGACGGACATTCAGTACTTC.

Ten or more counts support this clonotype. V is TRBV4-3 and J is TRBJ2-3, with D possibly being TRBD1 (6 bases). With 0 bases removed from V and 2 bases from J, the gap between germline ends came to 12 bases. The germline CDR1 and CDR2 sequences are LGHNA and YSLEER. The CDR3 runs 16 residues. CDR3 amino acids: CASSQETGTLTDTQYF. The CDR3 DNA sequence: TGCGCCAGCAGCCAAGAAACAGGGACCCTCACAGATACGCAGTATTTT.

This clonotype showed up just a few times. This chain joins TRBV29-1 and TRBJ1-1, with TRBD1 as a possible D gene (5 bases). This CDR3 region has 15 residues. With 0 bases removed from V and 0 bases from J, the gap between germline ends came to 11 bases. Germline CDR1 reads SQVTM; CDR2 reads ANQGSEA. The CDR3 region has the DNA TGCAGCGTTGAAGATTGGCAGGGCCTGAACACTGAAGCTTTCTTT. This codes for CSVEDWQGLNTEAFF.

The chain carries TRBV6-5 and TRBJ2-7; possibly TRBD2 for D (5 bases). CDR1 MNHEY and CDR2 SVGAGI come from the germline V gene. The V end was cut by 8 bases, the J end by 1 base, with 6 bases between. The CDR3 runs to 11 residues. The CDR3: CASGESYEQYF. The CDR3 nucleotides read TGTGCCAGCGGGGAGTCCTACGAGCAGTACTTC.

This sequence joins TRBV7-8 and TRBJ2-7; D is possibly TRBD1 (6 bases). Germline V gene sequence: CDR1 SGHVS, CDR2 FQNEAQ. V lost 6 bases to trimming and J lost 7 bases, with 13 bases between them. This CDR3 spans 12 amino acids. CDR3 bases: TGTGCCAGCAGAGGACAGACCTGGGAGCAGTACTTC. Translation: CASRGQTWEQYF.

J is TRBJ2-6 and V is TRBV12-3 or TRBV12-4, with D unclear. The V and J ends lost 6 bases and 2 bases respectively, with 8 bases between them. This CDR3 is 14 amino acids long. The CDR3 bases are TGTGCCAGCAGGGACGGAGCTGGGGCCAACGTCCTGACTTTC. It is translated as CASRDGAGANVLTF.

This sequence joins TRBV5-6 and TRBJ2-1, with D possibly being TRBD2 (5 bases). The CDR3 length is 16 residues. The ends were cut back, 4 bases at V and 3 bases at J, with 17 bases in the middle. Per germline, CDR1 SGHDT and CDR2 YYEEEE. The CDR3 DNA follows: TGTGCCAGCAGCGGTCCGAGCGGAAATTACTACAATGAGCAGTTCTTC. It yields the protein CASSGPSGNYYNEQFF.

The chain recombines TRBV20-1 with TRBJ2-7, with a tentative D call TRBD2 (6 bases). Looked up from germline, CDR1 is DFQATT and CDR2 is SNEGSKA (reference sequence). The CDR3 contains 16 residues. The V gene lost 1 base and the J gene lost 2 bases, with 18 bases spanning the gap. For the CDR3, the DNA is TGCAGTGCTAGAGGACTAGACTTTGGATCCCCCTACGAGCAGTACTTC. Translated, it gives CSARGLDFGSPYEQYF.